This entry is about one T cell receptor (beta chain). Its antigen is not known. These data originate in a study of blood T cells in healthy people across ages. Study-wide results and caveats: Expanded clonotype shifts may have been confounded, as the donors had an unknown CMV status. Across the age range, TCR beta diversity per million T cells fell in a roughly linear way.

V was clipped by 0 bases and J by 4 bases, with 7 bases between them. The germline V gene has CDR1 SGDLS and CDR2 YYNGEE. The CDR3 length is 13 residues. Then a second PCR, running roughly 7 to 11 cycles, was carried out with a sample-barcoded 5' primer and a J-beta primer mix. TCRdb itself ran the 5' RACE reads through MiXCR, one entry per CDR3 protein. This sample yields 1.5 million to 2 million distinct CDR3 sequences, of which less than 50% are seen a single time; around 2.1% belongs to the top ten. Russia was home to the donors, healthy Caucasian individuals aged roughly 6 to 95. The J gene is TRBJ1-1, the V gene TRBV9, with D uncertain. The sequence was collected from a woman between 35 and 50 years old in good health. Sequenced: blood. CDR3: CASSVGGSTEAFF. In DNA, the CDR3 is TGTGCCAGCAGCGTAGGTGGGTCCACTGAAGCTTTCTTT.